The clone carrying this T cell receptor beta chain was seen a few times. No antigen is known for it. The investigators amplified TCR beta CDR3 regions from RNA transcripts. HTBI primers were employed in a first-round RT-PCR of the TCR CDR3. MiXCR, run by TCRdb on the multiplex PCR reads, gives a single entry per CDR3 protein. The sample includes approximately 700,000 distinct CDR3 sequences, approximately 16% of them seen just once. Diagnoses were established using clinical symptoms, serum thyroxine and TRAb, thyroid ultrasound and orbital computed tomography. This entry is derived from a study of T cells in Graves' hyperthyroidism and ophthalmopathy. Study-wide results and caveats: Using 13 V-J features, a model discriminated ophthalmopathy from stable hyperthyroidism.

The length of the CDR3 is 15 residues. Germline CDR1 is LGHDT and CDR2 is YNNKEL (reference sequence). Trimming cost V 7 bases and J 1 base; bases outside gene matches: 5. The V and J genes are TRBV3-1 and TRBJ2-3; 10 bases are shared with TRBD2. The specimen sequenced was blood. The sequence derives from a man in his late teens or twenties with Graves' hyperthyroidism. The CDR3 nucleotides read TGTGCCAGCACCGGGACTAGCGTACGCACAGATACGCAGTATTTT. This translates into CASTGTSVRTDTQYF.